This T cell receptor (beta chain) derives from a study of blood T cell repertoires in COVID-19. In the study overall: Nucleic acid was either cDNA or gDNA, and it came from T cells, B-cell-depleted T cells, or PBMCs.

V was clipped by 2 bases and J by 5 bases; unmatched bases: 6. CDR1 and CDR2 (germline): WSHSY, SAAADI. The CDR3 sequence is 16 residues long. Per the study methods: Cell counts per sample came from amplifying reference gene primers. This table comes from immunoSEQ multiplex PCR, and its TCRdb copy is limited to in-frame clones, with some not included. That table furnishes V, J and clone size, whereas the DNA furnished D and trimming. The table lists about 69,000 clones, nearly 80% of them singletons, with approximately 45% in the top ten. Sequenced input: peripheral blood. The V call is TRBV10-2, the J call TRBJ2-2; 9 nucleotides match TRBD1. This TCR was sampled from a human donor in a cohort sampled during active COVID-19. CDR3 coding DNA: TGCGCCAGCAGTGAGGGACAGGGGATATGGACCGGGGAGCTGTTTTTT. This encodes CASSEGQGIWTGELFF.